The clone carrying this T cell receptor (beta chain) was seen only a few times. V was pared by 3 bases and J by 8 bases, with 16 bases between. The CDR3 runs 14 residues. Germline V gene lookup returns CDR1 SGHVS and CDR2 FNYEAQ. This record comes from a study of T cells in Graves' hyperthyroidism and ophthalmopathy. What was amplified from RNA transcripts were TCR beta CDR3 regions. HTBI primers were used for first-round RT-PCR of the TCR CDR3. TCRdb re-called the multiplex PCR reads through MiXCR, storing one row per CDR3 protein. Of almost 600,000 distinct CDR3 sequences in the sample, about 15% were seen once.

The sample was blood. The rearrangement uses TRBV7-6 and TRBJ1-2; D is unclear. This sequence was found in a woman in her twenties or thirties with Graves' hyperthyroidism that later progressed to Graves' ophthalmopathy. CDR3 loop: CASSFLDASLGYTF. Here the CDR3 DNA reads TGTGCCAGCAGCTTTCTCGACGCGTCCTTAGGCTACACCTTC.